This passage covers 27 T cell receptor beta chains from one sample sequenced in a study of T cells after somatic rescue of genetic block. Method: immunoSEQ multiplex PCR; TCRdb's copy keeps in-frame clones and lacks some. The table has more than 70,000 clones, 75% to 90% seen once; the top ten hold around 1.6%. Specimen: peripheral blood mononuclear cells (PBMCs). These receptors all stem from a woman between 18 and 30 years old.

The J gene is TRBJ1-1, the V gene TRBV20-1; D call uncertain. Germline CDR1 is DFQATT and CDR2 is SNEGSKA (reference sequence). The CDR3 is made up of 11 amino acids. Trimming cost V 1 base and J 4 bases, with 4 bases left between them. In DNA form, the CDR3 reads TGCAGTGCTAGAGTGGGCACTGAAGCTTTCTTT. It yields the protein CSARVGTEAFF.

V is TRBV5-1 and J is TRBJ2-1; 15 nucleotides line up with TRBD2. J was trimmed by 9 bases and V by 0 bases; bases with no gene match: 4. Germline values: CDR1 SGHRS, CDR2 YFSETQ. The CDR3 runs to 16 residues. In DNA, the CDR3 is TGCGCCAGCAGCTTGGGGACTAGCGGGAGGGGCAGTGAGCAGTTCTTC. Its protein is CASSLGTSGRGSEQFF.

V gene TRBV5-5 combines with J gene TRBJ2-2, with D perhaps matching TRBD2 (6 bases). This CDR3 has 16 residues. Germline CDR1 and CDR2: SGHKS and YYEKEE (reference sequence). The V end lost 0 bases, the J end lost 0 bases, and 9 bases lay between the germline ends. The CDR3 reads CASSLGRDANTGELFF. CDR3 in DNA: TGTGCCAGCAGCTTGGGGAGGGATGCGAACACCGGGGAGCTGTTTTTT.

Comments on this clone: A junction end diverges from the germline sequence, so it may reflect a read error. V usage is TRBV7-7 and J usage is TRBJ1-5, with TRBD1 matching over 12 bases. CDR1 is SSHAT and CDR2 is FNYEAQ in the germline V gene (reference sequence). The CDR3 sequence is 19 residues long. CDR3 loop: CASSLGDRGQGINNQPQHF. CDR3 sequence (DNA): TGTGCTAGCAGCTTAGGGGACAGGGGGCAAGGAATAAACAATCAGCCCCAGCATTTT.

The chain joins TRBV27 to TRBJ2-5; tentative D call: TRBD1 (6 bases). The CDR3 has 14 residues. Per germline, CDR1 MNHEY and CDR2 SMNVEV (reference sequence). Trimming removed 5 bases from V and 5 bases from J, with 15 bases in between. CDR3 nucleotides: TGTGCCAGCAGTCCAACGACAGGTCGGGAGACCCAGTACTTC. Protein product: CASSPTTGRETQYF.

In this sample, this clone turned up once. The chain couples TRBV5-1 to TRBJ1-1; D is uncertain. Trimming pared 4 bases from V and 1 base from J, leaving 14 bases between. Per the germline V gene, CDR1 is SGHRS and CDR2 is YFSETQ. The CDR3 contains 15 residues. The CDR3 DNA sequence: TGCGCCAGCAGCCCGGAGGTTGCCCGGAACACTGAAGCTTTCTTT. Its translation is CASSPEVARNTEAFF.

V and J are TRBV28 and TRBJ1-4, with a tentative D call TRBD1 (5 bases). The CDR3 consists of 15 residues. Germline V gene data show CDR1 as MDHEN and CDR2 as SYDVKM. V lost 2 bases and J lost 10, with 17 bases in between. The CDR3 DNA reads TGTGCCAGCAGTTTAGTCGGGGACCCGTTAGGAAAACTGTTTTTT. Translation: CASSLVGDPLGKLFF.

The chain recombines TRBV10-2 with TRBJ1-2; D is possibly TRBD1 (5 bases). The germline V and J ends were trimmed by 7 bases and 3 bases, with 12 bases remaining between them. This CDR3 region has 13 residues. CDR1 WSHSY and CDR2 SAAADI come from the germline V gene. CDR3 region: CASTGRNHYGYTF. CDR3 DNA: TGCGCCAGCACGGGGCGGAATCACTATGGCTACACCTTC.

Only a few counts were recorded for this clone. V gene TRBV28 combines with J gene TRBJ2-7, with D perhaps TRBD1 or TRBD2 (6 bases each). Germline V gene sequence: CDR1 MDHEN, CDR2 SYDVKM. This CDR3 comprises 13 residues. V was cut by 3 bases and J by 5 bases, with 11 bases left in between. The CDR3 sequence: CASSFQGRNEQYF. For the CDR3, the DNA is TGTGCCAGCAGTTTCCAGGGGAGGAACGAGCAGTACTTC.

Concerning this clone: One junction end disagrees with the germline gene, perhaps due to a read error. The rearrangement links TRBV7-7 to TRBJ2-3; no clear D gene. Germline V gene sequence: CDR1 SSHAT, CDR2 FNYEAQ (reference sequence). The CDR3 is 14 amino acids. The DNA of the CDR3 is TGTGCTAGCAGCTTAGACTCTCTCACAGATACGCAGTATTTT. Its protein product is CASSLDSLTDTQYF.

The J gene is TRBJ2-1, the V gene TRBV7-6, with 8 bases identical to TRBD1. The V gene end was trimmed by 4 bases and the J gene end by 9 bases; junction bases not matched to a gene: 8. The CDR3 covers 14 residues. In germline, CDR1 is SGHVS, CDR2 FNYEAQ. CDR3 nucleotides: TGTGCCAGCAGCTACCCCCAGGGGGCGGGTGAGCAGTTCTTC. This gives the protein CASSYPQGAGEQFF.

This rearrangement joins TRBV5-1 to TRBJ2-1; D gene ambiguous. The CDR3 is 16 amino acids. Trimming took off 1 base at V and 5 bases at J, with 16 bases between the two ends. Germline V gives CDR1 SGHRS, CDR2 YFSETQ. DNA of the CDR3: TGCGCCAGCAGCTTGATGTATGGCCGCAAGCACAATGAGCAGTTCTTC. Translating gives CASSLMYGRKHNEQFF.

V usage is TRBV9 and J usage is TRBJ2-5; 7 bases are shared with TRBD1. The CDR3 totals 17 residues. The V gene end was trimmed by 0 bases and the J gene end by 1 base; junction bases not matched to a gene: 9. Per the germline V gene, CDR1 is SGDLS and CDR2 is YYNGEE. CDR3 residues: CASSVATMRGPQETQYF. The CDR3 coding sequence is TGTGCCAGCAGCGTAGCTACGATGAGGGGGCCCCAAGAGACCCAGTACTTC.

This sequence joins TRBV6-5 and TRBJ2-5; 9 bases fit TRBD2. The CDR3 runs 13 residues. Germline V CDR1 and CDR2: MNHEY, SVGAGI. V trimming: 8 bases; J trimming: 4 bases; junction bases outside the gene matches: 5. In nucleotides, the CDR3 is TGTGCCAGCCTAAGGCGGGAGGGAGAGACCCAGTACTTC. It is translated as CASLRREGETQYF.

The chain couples TRBV27 to TRBJ2-7; TRBD2 is a possible D gene (6 bases). The CDR3 runs to 14 residues. Deletions cut 5 bases from V and 0 bases from J, with 11 bases between. Germline loops: CDR1 MNHEY, CDR2 SMNVEV (reference sequence). CDR3 loop: CASSIAERSYEQYF. As DNA, the CDR3 is TGTGCCAGCAGTATAGCGGAGCGCTCCTACGAGCAGTACTTC.

This clone came up once. The sample has other DNA sequences that encode this CDR3 too. The chain joins TRBV27 to TRBJ2-1; the match to TRBD2 covers 11 bases. The V segment lost 2 bases and the J segment 1 base; nucleotides outside the gene matches: 4. This CDR3 spans 17 amino acids. CDR1 MNHEY and CDR2 SMNVEV come from the germline V gene (reference sequence). The CDR3 reads CASSLRLAGGSYNEQFF. In nucleotides, the CDR3 is TGTGCCAGCAGTTTAAGGCTAGCGGGAGGTTCCTACAATGAGCAGTTCTTC.

The rearrangement uses TRBV5-1 and TRBJ1-6, with D possibly matching TRBD1 (5 bases). This CDR3 has 14 amino acids. Trimming took off 5 bases at V and 6 bases at J, with 12 bases between the two ends. Germline-derived CDR1 and CDR2 are SGHRS and YFSETQ. DNA of the CDR3: TGCGCCAGCAGTCTCAGGGTTCCTAATTCACCCCTCCACTTT. Encoded protein: CASSLRVPNSPLHF.

The chain is built from TRBV7-9 and TRBJ1-4, with D maybe TRBD1 (5 bases). This CDR3 contains 14 residues. CDR1 and CDR2 (germline): SEHNR, FQNEAQ (reference sequence). Trimming shortened V by 4 bases and J by 5 bases, and 11 bases separated the two germline ends. CDR3 DNA: TGTGCCAGCAGCTCTATGGGGGTAAATGAAAAACTGTTTTTT. Protein: CASSSMGVNEKLFF. Filled out from reference TRBV7-9 and TRBJ1-4, the complete variable domain reads DTGVSQNPRHKITKRGQNVTFRCDPISEHNRLYWYRQTLGQGPEFLTYFQNEAQLEKSRLLSDRFSAERPKGSFSTLEIQRTEQGDSAMYLCASSSMGVNEKLFFGSGTQLSVL.

This clone was picked up one time. This chain connects TRBV13 to TRBJ2-1, with a weak D call TRBD2 (6 bases). Trimming shortened V by 3 bases and J by 6 bases, and 9 bases separated the two germline ends. CDR1 PRHDT and CDR2 FYEKMQ come from the germline V gene (reference sequence). This CDR3 is 13 amino acids long. The CDR3: CASSLEGPNEQFF. For the CDR3, the DNA is TGTGCCAGCAGCTTGGAGGGTCCCAATGAGCAGTTCTTC.

This clone showed up just a few times. The chain couples TRBV27 to TRBJ2-3, with 8 bases that match TRBD2. Germline V gives CDR1 MNHEY, CDR2 SMNVEV (reference sequence). The CDR3 sequence is 14 residues long. J lost 4 bases, V lost 6 bases, and 6 bases had no gene match. The CDR3 protein is CASRGGLESDTQYF. The DNA for the CDR3 is TGTGCCAGCAGGGGGGGACTAGAATCAGATACGCAGTATTTT.

This chain joins TRBV5-1 and TRBJ2-7; 7 bases are a match to TRBD2. Germline-derived CDR1 and CDR2 are SGHRS and YFSETQ. The V gene end was trimmed by 4 bases and the J gene end by 0 bases; junction bases not matched to a gene: 10. The CDR3 loop spans 16 amino acids. The CDR3 DNA is TGCGCCAGCAGCCCCTCGGGTAGCGGGCTCTCCTACGAGCAGTACTTC. Its translation: CASSPSGSGLSYEQYF.

This clone was recorded a few times. This chain joins TRBV30 and TRBJ1-2; the D is unclear. This CDR3 is built from 12 residues. Germline V gene lookup returns CDR1 GTSNPN and CDR2 SVGIG (reference sequence). The V end was cut by 4 bases, the J end by 5 bases, with 11 bases between. The CDR3 spells CAWTGDSYGYTF. In nucleotides, the CDR3 is TGTGCCTGGACTGGTGATTCGTATGGCTACACCTTC.

The CDR3 is CASSLDGRTSYEQYF. The DNA for the CDR3 is TGCGCCAGCAGCTTGGATGGTCGGACCTCCTACGAGCAGTACTTC. The chain carries TRBV5-1 and TRBJ2-7; D remains unclear. The CDR3 has 15 residues. Germline V lookup: CDR1 SGHRS, CDR2 YFSETQ. Between the trimmed V and J ends, which lost 0 bases and 0 bases, there was a span of 10 bases.

The chain uses TRBV29-1 and TRBJ2-3, with TRBD2 matching over 8 bases. The trim removed 3 bases at V and 4 bases at J, leaving 12 bases unmatched. Germline CDR1 SQVTM, CDR2 ANQGSEA. CDR3 size: 16 residues. DNA for the CDR3: TGCAGCGTTGACGGGTGGGGCGGGAGGATGGCAGATACGCAGTATTTT. Translated, it gives CSVDGWGGRMADTQYF.

The chain links TRBV27 to TRBJ1-2; D may be TRBD1 (6 bases). Germline-derived CDR1 and CDR2 are MNHEY and SMNVEV (reference sequence). Trimming removed 3 bases from V and 2 bases from J, with 19 bases in between. The CDR3 sequence is 17 residues long. CDR3 coding DNA: TGTGCCAGCAGTTTCAATCCCTGGCAACAGGGAAACTATGGCTACACCTTC. This translates into CASSFNPWQQGNYGYTF.

This sequence joins TRBV4-1 and TRBJ2-7; the match to TRBD2 covers 13 bases. Per germline, CDR1 MGHRA and CDR2 YSYEKL. J gave up 5 bases and V 5 bases, and 3 bases lay outside the gene matches. This CDR3 is built from 14 residues. The CDR3 reads CASSYGLAGDEQYF. The DNA of the CDR3 is TGCGCCAGCAGCTACGGACTAGCGGGAGACGAGCAGTACTTC.

The V and J genes are TRBV29-1 and TRBJ2-1; 10 bases line up with TRBD1. The germline CDR1 and CDR2 sequences are SQVTM and ANQGSEA. The CDR3 covers 14 residues. V gave up 7 bases and J gave up 10 bases; unmatched junction bases: 13. CDR3 protein: CSARRGTGVEEQFF. CDR3 DNA: TGCAGCGCCCGAAGGGGGACAGGGGTGGAGGAGCAGTTCTTC.